A single sample gave rise to the 15 T cell receptor beta chains below, sequenced in a study of monozygotic twins with inflammatory bowel disease. Each CDR3 protein gets one entry in TCRdb, which reprocessed the 5' RACE reads and gives no DNA. The table lists more than 300,000 distinct CDR3 sequences. The material sequenced was blood. All receptors derive from a human donor with ulcerative colitis or Crohn's disease, or a healthy co-twin of an affected twin (not recorded which).

V and J are TRBV12-3 or TRBV12-4 and TRBJ2-3. CDR3 length: 13 amino acids. CDR3: CASSQETRGTQYF.

The rearrangement links TRBV12-3 or TRBV12-4 to TRBJ2-3; lacking DNA, the TRBD2 call made by TCRdb goes unchecked. This CDR3 spans 14 amino acids. The CDR3 sequence is CASSLGTSGGMQYF.

The chain joins TRBV6-6 to TRBJ2-5. Looked up from germline, CDR1 is MNHNY and CDR2 is SVGAGI (reference sequence). The CDR3 spans 13 residues. The CDR3: CASSYSTKETQYF.

This chain uses TRBV7-6 with TRBJ2-3; the TCRdb call, TRBD2, lacks DNA for checking. The CDR3 is 20 amino acids. CDR1 is SGHVS and CDR2 is FNYEAQ in the germline V gene. The CDR3 loop is CASSPSYGTSGMVSTDTQYF. The complete variable domain, with remaining parts taken from reference TRBV7-6 and TRBJ2-3, reads GAGVSQSPRYKVTKRGQDVALRCDPISGHVSLYWYRQALGQGPEFLTYFNYEAQQDKSGLPNDRFSAERPEGSISTLTIQRTEQRDSAMYRCASSPSYGTSGMVSTDTQYFGPGTRLTVL.

The V and J genes are TRBV12-3 or TRBV12-4 and TRBJ2-7; the TCRdb D gene call, TRBD1, has no DNA to confirm it. The CDR3 length is 13 residues. The CDR3 spells CASSYGRGYEQYF.

This chain uses TRBV6-1 with TRBJ1-4; TCRdb picks TRBD1, but there is no DNA to check that call. The V gene's germline CDR1 is MNHNS and CDR2 SASEGT. This CDR3 spans 16 amino acids. CDR3 residues: CATTLTPSRANEKLFF.

The V and J genes are TRBV11-2 and TRBJ2-6; TCRdb's assignment of TRBD1 cannot be checked, as there is no DNA. CDR3 length equals 18 residues. Germline CDR1 SGHAT, CDR2 FQNNGV. The CDR3 spells CASSKGGGRVSGANVLTF. The entire variable domain, with the rest obtained from reference TRBV11-2 and TRBJ2-6, is as follows: EAGVAQSPRYKIIEKRQSVAFWCNPISGHATLYWYQQILGQGPKLLIQFQNNGVVDDSQLPKDRFSAERLKGVDSTLKIQPAKLEDSAVYLCASSKGGGRVSGANVLTFGAGSRLTVL.

V is TRBV15 and J is TRBJ1-2. The CDR3 extends over 14 amino acids. Germline V lookup: CDR1 LNHNV, CDR2 YYDKDF (reference sequence). This chain's CDR3 is CATSREGADYGYTF.

This rearrangement joins TRBV2 to TRBJ1-1. In germline, CDR1 is SNHLY, CDR2 FYNNEI. This CDR3 region has 12 residues. The CDR3 sequence is CASSGQFTEAFF.

V gene TRBV18 combines with J gene TRBJ1-1; TCRdb indicates TRBD1, and absent DNA this call remains unverified. Germline-derived CDR1 and CDR2 are KGHSH and LQKENI. This CDR3 has 14 amino acids. The CDR3 sequence: CASSPGTPNTEAFF.

The rearrangement links TRBV6-5 to TRBJ2-2; there is no DNA to check the TCRdb D call of TRBD1. This CDR3 region has 17 residues. Germline CDR1 and CDR2: MNHEY and SVGAGI. The CDR3 region is CASSYSPGGGKGGELFF.

This chain connects TRBV18 to TRBJ2-7; as DNA is missing, the TRBD2 call by TCRdb cannot be tested. The CDR3 consists of 15 residues. Germline CDR1 KGHSH, CDR2 LQKENI. This chain's CDR3 is CASSPPGTSGGEQYF.

J is TRBJ1-1 and V is TRBV6-1; as DNA is missing, the TRBD1 call by TCRdb cannot be tested. CDR3 length: 14 amino acids. Germline CDR1 and CDR2: MNHNS and SASEGT. This CDR3 reads CASSVDRAMSEAFF.

The V gene is TRBV11-2, the J gene TRBJ2-3. CDR1 is SGHAT, CDR2 FQNNGV, per germline. The CDR3 runs 15 residues. The CDR3 protein is CASIMRMGMSDTQYF. Full variable domain (remainder filled in from reference TRBV11-2 and TRBJ2-3): EAGVAQSPRYKIIEKRQSVAFWCNPISGHATLYWYQQILGQGPKLLIQFQNNGVVDDSQLPKDRFSAERLKGVDSTLKIQPAKLEDSAVYLCASIMRMGMSDTQYFGPGTRLTVL.

The chain links TRBV6-2 or TRBV6-3 to TRBJ2-1; the D call from TCRdb, TRBD1, cannot be confirmed without DNA. Germline CDR1 and CDR2: MNHEY and SVGEGT. This CDR3 is 16 amino acids long. The CDR3 reads CASSYWATAGGNEQFF.